This TCR beta chain originates from a study of a mutant IDH1 vaccine in newly diagnosed glioma. Germline CDR1 and CDR2: MDHEN and SYDVKM. The length of the CDR3 is 13 residues. V lost 5 bases, J lost 3 bases, and 8 bases lay in between. The assay was immunoSEQ multiplex PCR, and TCRdb's table has in-frame clones only and misses some. The table records 50,000 to 75,000 clones, more than 85% of them present only once. As for this clone: Within the sample, other DNA sequences also encode this same CDR3.

The time point is: baseline, week 1 (first vaccination visit). Treatment given: pre-vaccination baseline after standard-of-care therapy. The material was PBMCs, obtained from a glioma patient treated with radiotherapy, temozolomide or both. The source is a man aged 50 or older with glioma. The chain couples TRBV28 to TRBJ1-5; TRBD1 might be the D (6 bases). The CDR3 loop is CASSRDTNQPQHF. As DNA, the CDR3 is TGTGCCAGCAGTCGGGACACCAATCAGCCCCAGCATTTT.